This TCR beta chain originates from a study of blood T cells in healthy people across ages. Points on this clonotype: Its target is unknown.

The study's findings and limits: Naive CD4+ cells and diversity were both higher in long-lived donors than in aged donors. In these data, TCR beta diversity tracked strongly with naive T cell percentage.

A second PCR, run for roughly 6 to 11 cycles, used a sample-barcoded 5' primer plus a J-beta primer mix. TCRdb reanalysed the 5' RACE reads using MiXCR and keeps one entry per CDR3 protein. The sample has around 780,000 distinct CDR3 sequences, 45% to 70% seen once; the top ten hold 20% to 30%. Germline V lookup: CDR1 MRHNA, CDR2 SNTAGT. This CDR3 spans 16 amino acids. Trimming removed 8 bases from V and 5 bases from J; junction bases left unmatched: 10. Sequencing was carried out using blood. This TCR derives from a middle-aged man in good health. V is TRBV6-4 and J is TRBJ2-1; 12 positions agree with TRBD2. CDR3 sequence (DNA): TGTGCCAGCTCCCGCCCGACTAGCGGGGGTCACAATGAGCAGTTCTTC. Translation: CASSRPTSGGHNEQFF.